Listed below are T cell receptor beta chains from one sample, sequenced in a study of T cell responses to AZD1222 COVID-19 vaccine. Profiling relied on immunoSEQ multiplex PCR, and the TCRdb table lists in-frame clones only, not all of them. This sample yields about 150,000 clones, of which 91% are seen a single time; approximately 1.2% belongs to the top ten. The sequences come from peripheral blood, collected 28 days after the second AZD1222 dose. These receptors were collected from an adult who received the AZD1222 COVID-19 vaccine. Both conserved end residues are part of each CDR3. A D gene is named only where the DNA matches it firmly. A clone size is listed for some rows: how often the clone was seen (once, few, many), or a class if it is expanded.

d_call j_call v_call clone_size cdr3_nt cdr3_aa
NA TRBJ2-7 TRBV5-4 NA TGTGCCAGCAGCTTGGCGGGGTCCGGGGGCAGCTCCTACGAGCAGTACTTC CASSLAGSGGSSYEQYF
NA TRBJ1-1 TRBV7-2 NA TGTGCCAGCAGCATAGTAGGTAGCACTGAAGCTTTCTTT CASSIVGSTEAFF
TRBD2 TRBJ2-7 TRBV14 NA TGTGCCAGCAGCCAAGATAGGGGAGGGGAGCAGTACTTC CASSQDRGGEQYF
TRBD1 TRBJ1-1 TRBV15 NA TGTGCCACCACACAGGGGAGGGGGAACACTGAAGCTTTCTTT CATTQGRGNTEAFF
TRBD1 TRBJ1-6 TRBV18 NA TGTGCCAGCTCTCAGACCGGGGGACAGGGAAATTCACCCCTCCACTTT CASSQTGGQGNSPLHF
TRBD2 TRBJ2-2 TRBV3-1/TRBV3-2 NA TGTGCCAGCAGGCGACTAGCGGGCGGGGAGCTGTTTTTT CASRRLAGGELFF
TRBD2 TRBJ2-2 TRBV19 few TGTGCCAGTACCCGGGCGGGGGCCGGGGAGCTGTTTTTT CASTRAGAGELFF
NA TRBJ2-7 TRBV6-5 NA TGTGCCAGCAAAAGGACGGACGGCTACGAGCAGTACTTC CASKRTDGYEQYF
TRBD1 TRBJ1-2 TRBV10-3 NA TGTGCCATCACCCGGGACAGATCCCCAGCTAACTATGGCTACACCTTC CAITRDRSPANYGYTF
NA TRBJ1-2 TRBV6-5 NA TGTGCCAGCAGCTGGGGACTTGGCTACACCTTC CASSWGLGYTF
TRBD2 TRBJ2-3 TRBV3-1/TRBV3-2 NA TGTGCCAGCAGCCCCGGGACTAGCGGGGGAATACCCACAGATACGCAGTATTTT CASSPGTSGGIPTDTQYF